Listed below are T cell receptor beta chains from one sample, sequenced in a study of T cells in Graves' hyperthyroidism and ophthalmopathy. TCRdb recomputed calls from the multiplex PCR reads with MiXCR, one row per CDR3 protein. The repertoire consists of roughly 580,000 distinct CDR3 sequences, with 40% to 55% occurring once and the leading ten covering approximately 8.2%. What was sequenced was peripheral blood or thyroid tissue (not recorded which). These receptors were collected from a woman aged 18-30 years with Graves' hyperthyroidism. CDR3s include the opening cysteine and the closing phenylalanine or tryptophan. A D gene is named only where the DNA matches it firmly. Clone size appears in some rows only: once, few, many, or a class for an expanded clone.

clone size: many; CDR3 length: 14; V gene: TRBV24-1; J gene: TRBJ1-2; D gene: TRBD1; CDR3 protein: CATSDPTGSYGYTF; CDR3 DNA: TGTGCCACCAGTGATCCGACAGGGTCCTATGGCTACACCTTC
clone size: many; CDR3 length: 13; V gene: TRBV7-2; J gene: TRBJ1-2; D gene: .; CDR3 protein: CASSLETEYGYTF; CDR3 DNA: TGTGCCAGCAGCTTAGAGACGGAATATGGCTACACCTTC
clone size: .; CDR3 length: 16; V gene: TRBV6-5; J gene: TRBJ2-5; D gene: .; CDR3 protein: CAISYSRERGEETQYF; CDR3 DNA: TGTGCCATCAGTTACTCGAGGGAGCGAGGCGAGGAGACCCAGTACTTC
clone size: few; CDR3 length: 15; V gene: TRBV7-2; J gene: TRBJ2-7; D gene: TRBD1; CDR3 protein: CASSSGQGAFYEQYF; CDR3 DNA: TGTGCCAGCAGCTCTGGACAGGGGGCGTTCTACGAGCAGTACTTC
clone size: few; CDR3 length: 16; V gene: TRBV9; J gene: TRBJ1-1; D gene: TRBD1; CDR3 protein: CASSLSGQGWNTEAFF; CDR3 DNA: TGTGCCAGCAGTTTATCGGGACAGGGGTGGAACACTGAAGCTTTCTTT
clone size: many; CDR3 length: 12; V gene: TRBV29-1; J gene: TRBJ1-2; D gene: TRBD1; CDR3 protein: CSVDSGGDGYTF; CDR3 DNA: TGCAGCGTTGATTCAGGGGGCGATGGCTACACCTTC
clone size: few; CDR3 length: 15; V gene: TRBV5-1; J gene: TRBJ2-7; D gene: .; CDR3 protein: CASSLQDMAFYEQYF; CDR3 DNA: TGCGCCAGCAGCTTGCAGGACATGGCGTTCTACGAGCAGTACTTC
clone size: few; CDR3 length: 11; V gene: TRBV20-1; J gene: TRBJ1-2; D gene: .; CDR3 protein: CSARYNYGYTF; CDR3 DNA: TGCAGTGCGAGATATAACTATGGCTACACCTTC
clone size: .; CDR3 length: 13; V gene: TRBV3-1; J gene: TRBJ1-2; D gene: .; CDR3 protein: CASSHHQRKGYTF; CDR3 DNA: TGTGCCAGCAGCCATCATCAGAGGAAAGGCTACACCTTC
clone size: .; CDR3 length: 16; V gene: TRBV11-1; J gene: TRBJ2-7; D gene: .; CDR3 protein: CASSLAVTGREYEQYF; CDR3 DNA: TGTGCCAGCAGCTTAGCGGTGACAGGGAGGGAGTACGAGCAGTACTTC
clone size: .; CDR3 length: 17; V gene: TRBV4-3; J gene: TRBJ1-1; D gene: .; CDR3 protein: CASSPEGQLGSNTEAFF; CDR3 DNA: TGCGCCAGCAGCCCGGAAGGACAGTTGGGGTCGAACACTGAAGCTTTCTTT